This T cell receptor beta chain emerged from a study of T cell repertoires in cytomegalovirus infection. Overall study context: Well-studied HLA-B-restricted epitopes and recently identified HLA-C-restricted epitopes of CMV were both used in the study. It was the public TCR beta signatures that indicated both CMV infection and matching HLA type. The study's findings and limits: Of the TCR beta families, the public ones yielded a cumulative frequency that identified carriers of CMV plus the relevant HLA. Ex vivo, HLA-C-restricted CMV-specific TCR beta clonotypes prevailed over the rest of the response.

The count of this clonotype is one. Its antigen is still unknown. TCRdb itself ran the reads through MiXCR, one entry per CDR3 protein. The profile shows 650,000 to 900,000 distinct CDR3 sequences, just under 30% of them singletons. The sequence derives from a human donor in good health (CMV status not recorded). Some clones in this sample may be carry-over from other donors' samples. The sample in question was cultured CD8+ T cells from PBMCs, obtained from culture after CMV antigen stimulation.

CDR3 nucleotide sequence: TGCGCCAGCACAGGGGATCACAATGAGCAGTTCTTC. Encoded protein: CASTGDHNEQFF. The J gene is TRBJ2-1, the V gene TRBV4-3; D possibly corresponds to TRBD1 (6 bases). CDR1 LGHNA and CDR2 YSLEER come from the germline V gene. Trimming left V 7 bases short and J 5 bases short, with 9 bases between. The CDR3 has 12 residues.